This T cell receptor (beta chain) was sequenced for a study of control samples from healthy donors and cancer patients. TCRdb's table, derived via immunoSEQ multiplex PCR, lists solely in-frame clones and lacks some. The sample yields fewer than 95,000 clones, around four fifths seen once. Sequencing input: blood. The source of this sequence is a man younger than 40 in good health.

CDR3 coding DNA: TGTGCCACCGGCCTAGGCGGGAACCAAGAGACCCAGTACTTC. It specifies CATGLGGNQETQYF. The chain carries TRBV10-3 and TRBJ2-5; TRBD2 is a possible D gene (6 bases). Germline V gene sequence: CDR1 ENHRY, CDR2 SYGVKD. V was cut by 10 bases and J by 0 bases, with 15 bases left in between. The CDR3 has 14 amino acids.